A single sample is the source of the 10 T cell receptor beta chains below, sequenced in a study of cytomegalovirus exposure and HLA in healthy donors. The PCR made use of 60 Vbeta and 13 Jbeta primers. Generated by immunoSEQ multiplex PCR, the TCRdb table keeps only in-frame clones and is missing some. The table lists over 150,000 clones, approximately 71% of them singletons, with around 4.3% in the top ten. Sequenced: PBMCs. The origin of the receptors is a woman under 30 in good health and CMV-seropositive.

J is TRBJ2-7 and V is TRBV4-1; the match to TRBD1 covers 9 bases. CDR1 is MGHRA and CDR2 is YSYEKL in the germline V gene. Unmatched junction bases numbered 15, after V lost 7 bases and J lost 5 bases. The CDR3 is made up of 16 amino acids. DNA for the CDR3: TGCGCCAGCAAGAGTTTACCGGGACAGGGATATAACGAGCAGTACTTC. Residues: CASKSLPGQGYNEQYF.

The rearrangement uses TRBV13 and TRBJ2-3, with 9 bases lining up with TRBD2. The germline gives CDR1 PRHDT, CDR2 FYEKMQ (reference sequence). V trimming: 4 bases; J trimming: 6 bases; junction bases outside the gene matches: 5. CDR3 length: 14 amino acids. CDR3 sequence reads: CASSSRGGADTQYF. Written as DNA, the CDR3 is TGTGCCAGCAGCTCGCGGGGGGGCGCGGATACGCAGTATTTT. Looking up the rest from reference TRBV13 and TRBJ2-3 gives the full variable domain: AAGVIQSPRHLIKEKRETATLKCYPIPRHDTVYWYQQGPGQDPQFLISFYEKMQSDKGSIPDRFSAQQFSDYHSELNMSSLELGDSALYFCASSSRGGADTQYFGPGTRLTVL.

V gene TRBV6-5 combines with J gene TRBJ1-2; 8 bases are shared with TRBD1. Germline-derived CDR1 and CDR2 are MNHEY and SVGAGI. With V trimmed by 7 bases and J by 5 bases, 3 bases remained unmatched. The CDR3 runs 12 residues. CDR3 DNA: TGTGCCAGCACACAGGGGGGGTATGGCTACACCTTC. This translates into CASTQGGYGYTF.

The sample holds a few counts of this clone. This chain uses TRBV5-1 with TRBJ1-5, with D maybe TRBD1 (6 bases). V gave up 4 bases and J gave up 1 base, with 12 bases separating them. The CDR3 is 15 amino acids. Germline CDR1 reads SGHRS; CDR2 reads YFSETQ. CDR3 sequence: CASSLGQTSNQPQHF. The CDR3 nucleotides are TGCGCCAGCAGCCTCGGACAGACCAGCAATCAGCCCCAGCATTTT. The variable domain in full, completed from reference TRBV5-1 and TRBJ1-5, reads KAGVTQTPRYLIKTRGQQVTLSCSPISGHRSVSWYQQTPGQGLQFLFEYFSETQRNKGNFPGRFSGRQFSNSRSEMNVSTLELGDSALYLCASSLGQTSNQPQHFGDGTRLSIL.

The rearrangement links TRBV6-1 to TRBJ1-1, with D possibly matching TRBD1 (5 bases). CDR1 is MNHNS and CDR2 is SASEGT in the germline V gene. The CDR3 spans 20 residues. Trimming shortened V by 2 bases and J by 1 base, and 26 bases separated the two germline ends. Here the CDR3 reads CASSELGGIGFFPKNTEAFF. The DNA for the CDR3 is TGTGCCAGCAGTGAACTTGGGGGGATTGGTTTTTTTCCGAAGAACACTGAAGCTTTCTTT.

The chain combines TRBV7-2 with TRBJ2-7, with 7 bases fitting TRBD1. The trim removed 1 base at V and 2 bases at J, leaving 8 bases unmatched. CDR3 length: 16 amino acids. The V gene's germline CDR1 is SGHTA and CDR2 FQGNSA. The CDR3 loop reads CASSLGTLQGTYEQYF. The DNA for the CDR3 is TGTGCCAGCAGCTTAGGGACCTTACAGGGGACCTACGAGCAGTACTTC.

This chain connects TRBV4-1 to TRBJ1-2, with 7 positions matching TRBD1. Losses at the gene ends were 2 bases for V and 2 bases for J; bases not matched to a gene: 8. The germline V gene has CDR1 MGHRA and CDR2 YSYEKL. The CDR3 has 16 residues. The CDR3 reads CASSQPSATGNYGYTF. The CDR3 DNA reads as TGCGCCAGCAGCCAACCTTCCGCGACAGGGAACTATGGCTACACCTTC.

The chain is built from TRBV5-1 and TRBJ1-1; D is ambiguous. CDR1 SGHRS and CDR2 YFSETQ come from the germline V gene. There are 12 residues in the CDR3. V shed 2 bases and J shed 5 bases, with 7 bases lying between them. The CDR3 protein is CASSFGGTEAFF. In DNA form, the CDR3 reads TGCGCCAGCAGCTTTGGAGGGACTGAAGCTTTCTTT.

This chain joins TRBV15 and TRBJ2-1, with 12 bases fitting TRBD2. The CDR3 runs 17 residues. J was trimmed by 6 bases and V by 4 bases; bases with no gene match: 10. The germline V gene has CDR1 LNHNV and CDR2 YYDKDF (reference sequence). CDR3 loop: CATSIRTSGVLGNEQFF. The CDR3 DNA sequence: TGTGCCACCAGCATAAGGACTAGCGGGGTTTTGGGCAATGAGCAGTTCTTC.

The genes are TRBV5-4 and TRBJ1-1; 7 bases match TRBD1. Germline CDR1 and CDR2: SGHNT and YYREEE (reference sequence). With V trimmed by 0 bases and J by 5 bases, 7 bases remained unmatched. The CDR3 is made up of 15 amino acids. CDR3 sequence reads: CASSLVPTGTTEAFF. CDR3 nucleotide sequence: TGTGCCAGCAGCTTGGTCCCGACAGGGACTACTGAAGCTTTCTTT.